A single sample is the source of the 18 T cell receptor beta chains below, sequenced in a study of CD8 T cells in Susac syndrome (dated by TCRdb to the late 2010s). The library relied on the immunoSEQ multiplex PCR assay. RNA was extracted using the RNeasy kit, and roughly 0.45 to 1 ug of the RNA was reverse transcribed with random hexamers. The public reads were quality trimmed at Q25 with fastp and then assembled into clones with MiXCR by TCRdb, keeping productive beta chains. Rows are unified per CDR3 protein, each entry keeping the most common DNA and genes. The sample table shows approximately 140,000 distinct CDR3 sequences, and around 86% are seen once. The ten largest clones capture around 0.51% of the sample. The sample taken for sequencing was CD8+ T cells from PBMCs. The receptors derive from a human donor with multiple sclerosis.

The sample holds a few counts of this clonotype. The chain joins TRBV5-6 to TRBJ2-7; D is unclear. Trimming removed 0 bases from V and 0 bases from J, with 4 bases in between. CDR3 length: 13 residues. CDR1 and CDR2 (germline): SGHDT, YYEEEE. CDR3: CASSLDNSYEQYF. CDR3 in DNA: TGTGCCAGCAGCTTGGATAACTCCTACGAGCAGTACTTC.

The genes are TRBV19 and TRBJ2-7, with D possibly being TRBD2 (6 bases). Between the trimmed V and J ends, which lost 2 bases and 0 bases, there was a span of 17 bases. The CDR3 totals 17 residues. Germline CDR1 LNHDA, CDR2 SQIVND (reference sequence). CDR3 region: CASSISGEGFSSYEQYF. The CDR3 coding sequence is TGTGCCAGTAGTATATCGGGGGAAGGTTTTTCCTCCTACGAGCAGTACTTC.

V gene TRBV29-1 combines with J gene TRBJ1-2, with TRBD1 matching over 9 bases. The CDR3 is made up of 18 amino acids. CDR1 is SQVTM, CDR2 ANQGSEA, per germline. With V trimmed by 6 bases and J by 4 bases, 21 bases remained unmatched. DNA of the CDR3: TGCAGCGTCTCTGCCTTTATCCCGGGACAGGGAAATTCCTATGGCTACACCTTC. The encoded protein is CSVSAFIPGQGNSYGYTF.

The genes are TRBV6-2 or TRBV6-3 and TRBJ1-2; D may be TRBD1 (6 bases). Per germline, CDR1 MNHEY and CDR2 SVGEGT. The V end lost 7 bases, the J end lost 6 bases, and 15 bases lay between the germline ends. There are 13 residues in the CDR3. CDR3 region: CASTLDSRDGYTF. The CDR3 DNA reads as TGTGCCAGCACCCTGGACAGCCGAGATGGCTACACCTTC.

A few counts support this clonotype. The chain carries TRBV19 and TRBJ2-1, with 10 bases that match TRBD2. The CDR3 consists of 14 residues. Germline CDR1 reads LNHDA; CDR2 reads SQIVND (reference sequence). J was trimmed by 6 bases and V by 8 bases; bases with no gene match: 7. CDR3 region: CASEPGTSVNEQFF. In DNA, the CDR3 is TGTGCCAGTGAACCCGGGACTAGCGTCAATGAGCAGTTCTTC.

The chain combines TRBV7-9 with TRBJ2-1; D call uncertain. Germline V gives CDR1 SEHNR, CDR2 FQNEAQ (reference sequence). The CDR3 has 14 residues. The V gene lost 0 bases and the J gene lost 12 bases, with 15 bases spanning the gap. CDR3 loop: CASSLAPGMEGQFF. CDR3 sequence (DNA): TGTGCCAGCAGCTTAGCGCCCGGTATGGAAGGGCAGTTCTTC.

The DNA of the CDR3 is TGTGCCACCAGTGAGAGCGGGGGCCCCACAGATACGCAGTATTTT. Translated, it gives CATSESGGPTDTQYF. V and J are TRBV24-1 and TRBJ2-3; TRBD2 aligns across 8 bases. There are 15 residues in the CDR3. Germline V gives CDR1 KGHDR, CDR2 SFDVKD. The trim removed 4 bases at V and 2 bases at J, leaving 4 bases unmatched.

CDR3 nucleotide sequence: TGTGCCAGCGGTACCGGGGGACAGGGTATCGGCATTCAGTACTTC. It is translated as CASGTGGQGIGIQYF. The genes are TRBV27 and TRBJ2-4; TRBD1 matches 9 bases. There are 15 residues in the CDR3. Germline V gene sequence: CDR1 MNHEY, CDR2 SMNVEV (reference sequence). V was clipped by 8 bases and J by 9 bases; unmatched bases: 14.

This clonotype was observed a few times. The V gene is TRBV12-3 or TRBV12-4, the J gene TRBJ2-7; a possible D gene is TRBD1 (5 bases). This CDR3 region has 14 residues. The germline V and J ends were trimmed by 2 bases and 2 bases, with 10 bases remaining between them. The CDR3 region is CASSLSQGTYEQYF. DNA of the CDR3: TGTGCCAGCAGTTTATCCCAGGGAACCTACGAGCAGTACTTC.

The rearrangement links TRBV27 to TRBJ1-2; TRBD1 aligns across 7 bases. V lost 2 bases, J lost 8 bases, and 11 bases stayed unmatched. This CDR3 spans 15 amino acids. Germline CDR1 is MNHEY and CDR2 is SMNVEV (reference sequence). The CDR3 DNA follows: TGTGCCAGCAGTTTAGGTACAGGGGTTATTGGAGGCTACACCTTC. Protein sequence: CASSLGTGVIGGYTF.

This rearrangement joins TRBV6-2 or TRBV6-3 to TRBJ1-5; 7 bases fit TRBD1. The CDR3 extends over 14 amino acids. The junction had 7 bases not matched to a gene; V was cut back by 5 bases and J by 6 bases. Germline assignment: CDR1 MNHEY and CDR2 SVGEGT. CDR3 sequence reads: CASSQWDRTQPQHF. In DNA, the CDR3 is TGTGCCAGCAGTCAATGGGACAGAACTCAGCCCCAGCATTTT.

V gene TRBV19 combines with J gene TRBJ2-1, with unresolved D. V was trimmed by 5 bases and J by 0 bases, leaving 8 bases between them. Per the germline V gene, CDR1 is LNHDA and CDR2 is SQIVND (reference sequence). The CDR3 loop spans 14 amino acids. As DNA, the CDR3 is TGTGCCAGTAGTCGGTACAACTCCTACAATGAGCAGTTCTTC. Translated: CASSRYNSYNEQFF. Full variable domain (rest looked up from reference TRBV19 and TRBJ2-1): DGGITQSPKYLFRKEGQNVTLSCEQNLNHDAMYWYRQDPGQGLRLIYYSQIVNDFQKGDIAEGYSVSREKKESFPLTVTSAQKNPTAFYLCASSRYNSYNEQFFGPGTRLTVL.

The chain carries TRBV28 and TRBJ1-1; no firm D call. The CDR3 runs to 14 residues. Germline CDR1 and CDR2: MDHEN and SYDVKM. Deletions cut 6 bases from V and 0 bases from J, with 11 bases between. CDR3 loop: CASSTRRLNTEAFF. The DNA of the CDR3 is TGTGCCAGCAGCACCCGCCGGCTGAACACTGAAGCTTTCTTT.

This rearrangement joins TRBV27 to TRBJ2-3; TRBD2 is a possible D gene (7 bases). The V and J ends lost 3 bases and 4 bases respectively, with 14 bases between them. The CDR3 covers 15 residues. Germline loops: CDR1 MNHEY, CDR2 SMNVEV (reference sequence). Here the CDR3 DNA reads TGTGCCAGCAGTTTCGGGGAGGGGGGCTCAGATACGCAGTATTTT. Its translation is CASSFGEGGSDTQYF.

This sequence joins TRBV3-1 and TRBJ2-3; 8 nucleotides match TRBD1. Germline V gene lookup returns CDR1 LGHDT and CDR2 YNNKEL (reference sequence). The CDR3 loop spans 16 amino acids. V dropped 1 base and J dropped 4; count of bases not matched to a gene: 7. The CDR3 loop reads CASSQVPGQGPDTQYF. The CDR3 DNA follows: TGTGCCAGCAGCCAAGTTCCCGGACAGGGCCCAGATACGCAGTATTTT.

This sequence joins TRBV30 and TRBJ2-3, with D uncertain. Trimming left V 0 bases short and J 3 bases short, with 13 bases between. This CDR3 region has 15 residues. Germline CDR1 GTSNPN, CDR2 SVGIG (reference sequence). CDR3 DNA sequence: TGTGCCTGGAGTGTACGGGTAGCCTGGACAGATACGCAGTATTTT. Amino acid sequence: CAWSVRVAWTDTQYF.

This chain uses TRBV5-5 with TRBJ1-1, with a tentative D call TRBD1 (5 bases). This CDR3 is 12 amino acids long. Trimming left V 4 bases short and J 3 bases short, with 7 bases between. Germline V gene data show CDR1 as SGHKS and CDR2 as YYEKEE (reference sequence). This CDR3 is CASSRRDTEAFF. CDR3 nucleotide sequence: TGTGCCAGCAGCCGCAGGGACACTGAAGCTTTCTTT.

The table lists this clonotype with a count of one. The V call is TRBV2, the J call TRBJ2-4; D is possibly TRBD1 or TRBD2 (5 bases each). The CDR3 covers 17 residues. Germline V gives CDR1 SNHLY, CDR2 FYNNEI. The V and J ends lost 6 bases and 1 base respectively, with 19 bases between them. The CDR3 here is CASRGTGPRSAKNIQYF. Here the CDR3 DNA reads TGTGCCAGCAGGGGGACCGGGCCTCGATCGGCCAAAAACATTCAGTACTTC.